Below are 2 T cell receptor beta chains sequenced from a single sample in a study of cytomegalovirus exposure and HLA in healthy donors. This PCR relied on a set of 60 Vbeta primers and 13 Jbeta primers. Method: immunoSEQ multiplex PCR; TCRdb's copy keeps in-frame clones and lacks some. The sample has around 120,000 clones, 60% to 85% seen once. Sequenced input: PBMCs. Source of these receptors: a middle-aged woman in good health and CMV-seropositive.

V and J are TRBV5-1 and TRBJ1-2; 8 bases are a match to TRBD1. V was pared by 4 bases and J by 6 bases, with 8 bases of the junction left unmatched. The CDR3 loop spans 14 amino acids. The V gene's germline CDR1 is SGHRS and CDR2 YFSETQ. CDR3 in amino acids: CASSPARGQDGYTF. The DNA of the CDR3 is TGCGCCAGCAGCCCCGCCAGGGGGCAAGATGGCTACACCTTC.

This chain connects TRBV6-1 to TRBJ1-1; D not resolved. V lost 2 bases and J lost 1, with 8 bases in between. The CDR3 is 14 amino acids. Germline V gene data show CDR1 as MNHNS and CDR2 as SASEGT. CDR3 amino acids: CASSEWAENTEAFF. CDR3 nucleotide sequence: TGTGCCAGCAGTGAATGGGCAGAGAACACTGAAGCTTTCTTT.